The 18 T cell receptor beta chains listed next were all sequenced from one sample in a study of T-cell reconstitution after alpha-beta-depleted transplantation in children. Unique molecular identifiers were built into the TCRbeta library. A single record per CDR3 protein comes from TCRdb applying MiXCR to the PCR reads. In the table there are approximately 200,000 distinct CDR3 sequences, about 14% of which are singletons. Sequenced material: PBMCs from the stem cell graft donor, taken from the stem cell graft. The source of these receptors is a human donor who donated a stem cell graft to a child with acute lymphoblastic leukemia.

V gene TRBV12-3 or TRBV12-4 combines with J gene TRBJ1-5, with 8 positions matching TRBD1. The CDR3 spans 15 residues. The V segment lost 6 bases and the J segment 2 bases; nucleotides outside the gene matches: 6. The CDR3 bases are TGTGCCAGCAGGTCAGGGGGCATGGGCAATCAGCCCCAGCATTTT. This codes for CASRSGGMGNQPQHF.

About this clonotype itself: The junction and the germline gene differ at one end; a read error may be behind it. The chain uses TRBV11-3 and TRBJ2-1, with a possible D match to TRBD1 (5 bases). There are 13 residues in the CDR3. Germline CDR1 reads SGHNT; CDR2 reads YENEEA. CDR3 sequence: CAISSDLPGEQFF. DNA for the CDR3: TGTGCCATCAGCTCGGATCTACCAGGGGAGCAGTTCTTC.

Here the CDR3 reads CASSTPQGSSYNEQFF. CDR3 sequence (DNA): TGTGCCAGCAGTACACCACAGGGGAGCTCCTACAATGAGCAGTTCTTC. V and J are TRBV28 and TRBJ2-1, with TRBD1 matching over 7 bases. With V trimmed by 5 bases and J by 0 bases, 7 bases remained unmatched. The germline V gene has CDR1 MDHEN and CDR2 SYDVKM. This CDR3 region has 16 residues.

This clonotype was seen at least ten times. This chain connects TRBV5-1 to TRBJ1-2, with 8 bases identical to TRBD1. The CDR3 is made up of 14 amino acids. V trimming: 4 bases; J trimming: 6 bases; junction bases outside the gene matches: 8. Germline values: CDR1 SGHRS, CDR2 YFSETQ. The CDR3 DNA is TGCGCCAGCAGCAGGACAGGGTCGGGAAATGGCTACACCTTC. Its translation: CASSRTGSGNGYTF.

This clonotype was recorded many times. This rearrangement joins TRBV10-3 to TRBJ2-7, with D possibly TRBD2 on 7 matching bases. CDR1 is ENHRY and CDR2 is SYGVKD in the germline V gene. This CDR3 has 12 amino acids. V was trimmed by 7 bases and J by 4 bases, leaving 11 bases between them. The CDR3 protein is CAIKGGRYEQYF. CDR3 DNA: TGTGCCATCAAGGGGGGGCGGTACGAGCAGTACTTC.

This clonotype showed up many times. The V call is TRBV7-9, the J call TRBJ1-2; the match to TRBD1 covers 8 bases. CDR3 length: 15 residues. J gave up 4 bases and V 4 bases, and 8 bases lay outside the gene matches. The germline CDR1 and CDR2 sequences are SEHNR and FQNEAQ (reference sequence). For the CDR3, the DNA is TGTGCCAGCAGCTCACGGACAGGGCTACCCTATGGCTACACCTTC. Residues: CASSSRTGLPYGYTF.

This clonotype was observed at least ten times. The DNA of the CDR3 is TGTGCCAGCAGCTCATCCCGGACCCGCTCCTACAATGAGCAGTTCTTC. The encoded protein is CASSSSRTRSYNEQFF. This chain connects TRBV7-9 to TRBJ2-1; no reliable D call. The germline CDR1 and CDR2 sequences are SEHNR and FQNEAQ (reference sequence). The CDR3 consists of 16 residues. Between the trimmed V and J ends, which lost 4 bases and 0 bases, there was a span of 13 bases. Full variable domain (rest looked up from reference TRBV7-9 and TRBJ2-1): DTGVSQNPRHKITKRGQNVTFRCDPISEHNRLYWYRQTLGQGPEFLTYFQNEAQLEKSRLLSDRFSAERPKGSFSTLEIQRTEQGDSAMYLCASSSSRTRSYNEQFFGPGTRLTVL.

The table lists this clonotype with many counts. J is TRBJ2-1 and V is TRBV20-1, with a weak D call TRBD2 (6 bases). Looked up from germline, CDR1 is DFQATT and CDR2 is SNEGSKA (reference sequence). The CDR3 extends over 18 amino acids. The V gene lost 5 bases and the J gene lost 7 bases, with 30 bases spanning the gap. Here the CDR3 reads CSAGRRHLLSSVYNEQFF. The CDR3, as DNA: TGCAGTGCTGGTCGTCGCCACTTACTTTCTAGCGTGTATAATGAGCAGTTCTTC.

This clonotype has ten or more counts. This chain's CDR3 is CASGRGTTYEQYF. Here the CDR3 DNA reads TGTGCCAGCGGTCGAGGGACCACCTACGAGCAGTACTTC. The rearrangement joins TRBV3-1 to TRBJ2-7; D is tentatively TRBD1 or TRBD2 (5 bases each). Trimming left V 8 bases short and J 2 bases short, with 13 bases between. This CDR3 has 13 residues. The germline CDR1 and CDR2 sequences are LGHDT and YNNKEL (reference sequence).

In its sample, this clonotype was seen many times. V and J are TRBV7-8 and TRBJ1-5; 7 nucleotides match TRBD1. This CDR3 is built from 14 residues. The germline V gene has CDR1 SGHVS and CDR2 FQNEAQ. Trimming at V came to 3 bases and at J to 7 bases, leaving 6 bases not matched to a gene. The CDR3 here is CASSFRQGGQPQHF. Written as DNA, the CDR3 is TGTGCCAGCAGCTTCAGACAGGGAGGACAGCCCCAGCATTTT.

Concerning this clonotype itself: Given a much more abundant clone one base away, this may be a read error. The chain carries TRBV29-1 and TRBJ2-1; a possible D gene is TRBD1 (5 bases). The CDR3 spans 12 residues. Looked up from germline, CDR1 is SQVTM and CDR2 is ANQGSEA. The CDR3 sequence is CSVDRALNEKFF. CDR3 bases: TGCAGCGTTGACAGGGCCTTGAATGAGAAGTTCTTC.

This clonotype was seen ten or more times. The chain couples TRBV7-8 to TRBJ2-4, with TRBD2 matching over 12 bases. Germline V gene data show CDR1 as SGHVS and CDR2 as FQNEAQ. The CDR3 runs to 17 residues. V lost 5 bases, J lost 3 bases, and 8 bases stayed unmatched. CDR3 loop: CASSPWTSGTSKNIQYF. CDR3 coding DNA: TGTGCCAGCAGCCCATGGACTAGCGGGACCAGCAAAAACATTCAGTACTTC.

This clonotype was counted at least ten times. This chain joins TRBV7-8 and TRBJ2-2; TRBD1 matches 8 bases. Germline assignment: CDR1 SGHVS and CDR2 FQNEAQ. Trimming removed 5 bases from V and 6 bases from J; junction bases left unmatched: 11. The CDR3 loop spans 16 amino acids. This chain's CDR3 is CASSPGVRGRAGELFF. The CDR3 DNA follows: TGTGCCAGCAGCCCCGGGGTCAGGGGGCGGGCCGGGGAGCTGTTTTTT.

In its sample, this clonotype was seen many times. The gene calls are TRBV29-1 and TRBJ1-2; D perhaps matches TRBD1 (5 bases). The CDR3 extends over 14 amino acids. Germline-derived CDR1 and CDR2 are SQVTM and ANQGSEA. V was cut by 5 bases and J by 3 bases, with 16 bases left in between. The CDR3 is CSVIVRGEDYGYTF. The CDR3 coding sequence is TGCAGCGTTATAGTAAGGGGCGAGGACTATGGCTACACCTTC.

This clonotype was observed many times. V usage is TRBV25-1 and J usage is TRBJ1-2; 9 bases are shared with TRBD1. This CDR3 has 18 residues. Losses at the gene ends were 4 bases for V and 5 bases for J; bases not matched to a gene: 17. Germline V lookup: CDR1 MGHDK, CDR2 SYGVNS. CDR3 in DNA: TGTGCCAGCAGTGGATCGCCGGGACAGGGCGAGTTACAGTATGGCTACACCTTC. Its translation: CASSGSPGQGELQYGYTF.

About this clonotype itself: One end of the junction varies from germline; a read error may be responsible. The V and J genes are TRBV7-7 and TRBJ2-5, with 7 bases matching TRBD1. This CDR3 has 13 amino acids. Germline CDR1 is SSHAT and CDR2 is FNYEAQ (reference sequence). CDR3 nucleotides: TGTGCTAGCAGTCATGACAGGGACGAGACCCAGTACTTC. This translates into CASSHDRDETQYF.

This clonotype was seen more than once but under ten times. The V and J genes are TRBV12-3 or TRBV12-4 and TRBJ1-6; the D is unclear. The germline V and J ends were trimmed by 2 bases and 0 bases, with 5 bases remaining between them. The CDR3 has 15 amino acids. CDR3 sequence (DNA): TGTGCCAGCAGTTTAACGAGCTCCTATAATTCACCCCTCCACTTT. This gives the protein CASSLTSSYNSPLHF.

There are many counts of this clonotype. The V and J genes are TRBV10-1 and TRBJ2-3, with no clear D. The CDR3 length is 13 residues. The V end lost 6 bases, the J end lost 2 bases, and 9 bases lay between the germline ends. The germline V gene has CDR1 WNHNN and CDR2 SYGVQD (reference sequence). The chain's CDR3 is CASRKVLTDTQYF. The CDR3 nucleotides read TGCGCCAGCAGAAAGGTCCTCACAGATACGCAGTATTTT.